The 30 T cell receptor beta chains given below trace back to one sample, sequenced in a study of blood T cell repertoires in COVID-19. The protocol was immunoSEQ multiplex PCR, while the TCRdb copy is restricted to in-frame clones and leaves out a portion. This sample yields 470,000 or so clones, of which roughly 85% are seen a single time; over 1.5% belongs to the top ten. Sequencing was done on a sample of PBMCs or T cells enriched from blood (not recorded which). The receptors were sampled from a woman between 18 and 29 years old with acute COVID-19.

The rearrangement links TRBV3-1 (or the pseudogene TRBV3-2) to TRBJ2-5; TRBD2 matches 10 bases. There are 16 residues in the CDR3. V gave up 0 bases and J gave up 5 bases; unmatched junction bases: 6. Germline values: CDR1 LGHDT, CDR2 YNNKEL (reference sequence). This CDR3 reads CASSQDVASGGETQYF. In nucleotides, the CDR3 is TGTGCCAGCAGCCAAGATGTGGCTAGCGGGGGTGAGACCCAGTACTTC.

The chain couples TRBV12-3 or TRBV12-4 to TRBJ2-1; D remains unclear. This CDR3 has 12 amino acids. The germline V and J ends were trimmed by 2 bases and 9 bases, with 8 bases remaining between them. The CDR3 DNA follows: TGTGCCAGCAGTTTATCTGTTGTTGAGCAGTTCTTC. Translated: CASSLSVVEQFF.

Of note for this clone: Within the sample, other DNA sequences also encode this same CDR3. The V and J genes are TRBV5-1 and TRBJ1-4; possible D gene TRBD1, 5 bases. This CDR3 comprises 14 residues. Germline V gene lookup returns CDR1 SGHRS and CDR2 YFSETQ. V lost 2 bases and J 4 bases, leaving 9 bases between the germline ends. CDR3 DNA sequence: TGCGCCAGCAGCTTTGGGGGGAGTAATGAAAAACTGTTTTTT. Amino acid sequence: CASSFGGSNEKLFF.

This chain uses TRBV5-4 with TRBJ2-1; 9 bases fit TRBD2. Germline CDR1 reads SGHNT; CDR2 reads YYREEE (reference sequence). Germline trimming cut 1 base from V and 10 bases from J; bases unmatched to any gene: 9. This CDR3 comprises 15 residues. The CDR3: CASSLISGGGNEQFF. The CDR3 DNA reads as TGTGCCAGCAGCTTGATTAGCGGGGGAGGAAACGAGCAGTTCTTC.

This clone has a single count. This rearrangement joins TRBV4-3 to TRBJ1-4; the match to TRBD1 covers 7 bases. From germline, CDR1 is LGHNA and CDR2 YSLEER. Trimming cost V 0 bases and J 7 bases; bases outside gene matches: 5. The CDR3 contains 15 residues. The CDR3 DNA reads as TGCGCCAGCAGCCAAGAGACAGGGTTTGTTGAAAAACTGTTTTTT. Translation gives CASSQETGFVEKLFF.

The genes are TRBV12-3 or TRBV12-4 and TRBJ1-1; D gene ambiguous. The CDR3 length is 13 residues. The V end was cut by 6 bases, the J end by 2 bases, with 10 bases between. CDR3 protein: CASRKWRNTEAFF. The CDR3 bases are TGTGCCAGCAGAAAATGGAGAAACACTGAAGCTTTCTTT.

The rearrangement links TRBV27 to TRBJ1-5; D might be TRBD1 (5 bases). CDR3 size: 13 residues. Germline V CDR1 and CDR2: MNHEY, SMNVEV (reference sequence). Trimming removed 3 bases at V and 5 bases at J, with 8 bases between. CDR3: CASSFGGDQPQHF. The CDR3, as DNA: TGTGCCAGCAGTTTCGGGGGAGATCAGCCCCAGCATTTT.

J is TRBJ1-6 and V is TRBV9; TRBD1 might be the D (6 bases). The CDR3 is 16 residues long. V dropped 0 bases and J dropped 5 bases, with 12 bases sitting between them. The germline CDR1 and CDR2 sequences are SGDLS and YYNGEE. CDR3 sequence: CASSVDSGTNNSPLHF. DNA of the CDR3: TGTGCCAGCAGCGTAGATTCCGGGACAAATAATTCACCCCTCCACTTT.

The chain recombines TRBV11-2 with TRBJ2-7; D not certain. This CDR3 is built from 13 residues. Germline V gives CDR1 SGHAT, CDR2 FQNNGV. The V end was cut by 6 bases, the J end by 4 bases, with 13 bases between. The CDR3 bases are TGTGCCAGCAGTCTTTCTTCAGATTACGAGCAGTACTTC. The encoded protein is CASSLSSDYEQYF.

The rearrangement joins TRBV13 to TRBJ2-3, with 9 bases matching TRBD1. V lost 3 bases, J lost 5 bases, and 3 bases stayed unmatched. Germline-derived CDR1 and CDR2 are PRHDT and FYEKMQ (reference sequence). This CDR3 comprises 14 residues. DNA of the CDR3: TGTGCCAGCAGCTTTGACAGGGGGGGAGATACGCAGTATTTT. Its protein is CASSFDRGGDTQYF.

The rearrangement uses TRBV5-1 and TRBJ1-3, with TRBD1 identical over 7 bases. The V gene end was trimmed by 4 bases and the J gene end by 3 bases; junction bases not matched to a gene: 4. This CDR3 has 14 residues. The germline gives CDR1 SGHRS, CDR2 YFSETQ. CDR3 loop: CASSLTGIGNTIYF. In DNA form, the CDR3 reads TGCGCCAGCAGCCTGACAGGGATTGGAAACACCATATATTTT.

J is TRBJ2-5 and V is TRBV7-2, with 9 bases lining up with TRBD1. V gave up 4 bases and J gave up 4 bases; unmatched junction bases: 10. CDR3 size: 16 residues. CDR1 and CDR2 (germline): SGHTA, FQGNSA. The CDR3: CASSSITGGAGETQYF. Here the CDR3 DNA reads TGTGCCAGCAGCTCCATTACAGGGGGCGCGGGAGAGACCCAGTACTTC.

This rearrangement joins TRBV5-1 to TRBJ2-5; D remains unclear. Germline-derived CDR1 and CDR2 are SGHRS and YFSETQ. V lost 4 bases and J lost 5, with 15 bases in between. This CDR3 has 14 residues. The CDR3 loop reads CASSHRSAEETQYF. The DNA of the CDR3 is TGCGCCAGCAGCCACCGCTCTGCGGAGGAGACCCAGTACTTC. Full variable domain (missing parts from reference TRBV5-1 and TRBJ2-5): KAGVTQTPRYLIKTRGQQVTLSCSPISGHRSVSWYQQTPGQGLQFLFEYFSETQRNKGNFPGRFSGRQFSNSRSEMNVSTLELGDSALYLCASSHRSAEETQYFGPGTRLLVL.

The chain uses TRBV4-1 and TRBJ1-2; D call uncertain. V was shortened by 3 bases and J by 2 bases, with 10 bases between the two germline ends. The CDR3 spans 14 residues. The germline gives CDR1 MGHRA, CDR2 YSYEKL. The DNA of the CDR3 is TGCGCCAGCAGCCAGGTACAGACAAACTATGGCTACACCTTC. It is translated as CASSQVQTNYGYTF.

This chain uses TRBV5-4 with TRBJ2-4, with a weak D call TRBD1 (5 bases). From germline, CDR1 is SGHNT and CDR2 YYREEE (reference sequence). CDR3 size: 14 residues. V lost 0 bases and J lost 5, with 9 bases in between. The CDR3: CASSLAGYQNIQYF. The CDR3, as DNA: TGTGCCAGCAGCTTGGCAGGGTACCAAAACATTCAGTACTTC. The variable domain in full, completed from reference TRBV5-4 and TRBJ2-4, reads ETGVTQSPTHLIKTRGQQVTLRCSSQSGHNTVSWYQQALGQGPQFIFQYYREEENGRGNFPPRFSGLQFPNYSSELNVNALELDDSALYLCASSLAGYQNIQYFGAGTRLSVL.

The V and J genes are TRBV4-1 and TRBJ1-4; 8 bases are a match to TRBD1. Germline V lookup: CDR1 MGHRA, CDR2 YSYEKL. The CDR3 runs to 18 residues. The trim removed 0 bases at V and 11 bases at J, leaving 17 bases unmatched. The CDR3, as DNA: TGCGCCAGCAGCCAAGAAAGATTACAGGGGGACGTAATGAGGAAACTGTTTTTT. It specifies CASSQERLQGDVMRKLFF.

This chain uses TRBV28 with TRBJ1-6; no clear D. The CDR3 runs 15 residues. Germline V lookup: CDR1 MDHEN, CDR2 SYDVKM. V was shortened by 5 bases and J by 0 bases, with 8 bases between the two germline ends. The CDR3: CASSTRSSYNSPLHF. The DNA of the CDR3 is TGTGCCAGCAGTACCCGGAGCTCCTATAATTCACCCCTCCACTTT.

This chain connects TRBV2 to TRBJ1-1; the D gene is possibly TRBD1 (5 bases). Germline lookup yields CDR1 SNHLY and CDR2 FYNNEI. CDR3 length: 12 amino acids. V was cut by 6 bases and J by 5 bases, with 10 bases left in between. This CDR3 reads CASRTGGTEAFF. CDR3 bases: TGTGCCAGCAGGACCGGGGGAACTGAAGCTTTCTTT.

The rearrangement uses TRBV6-2 or TRBV6-3 and TRBJ1-2; D is undetermined. The CDR3 sequence is 12 residues long. Trimming left V 0 bases short and J 8 bases short, with 7 bases between. Germline V gene data show CDR1 as MNHEY and CDR2 as SVGEGT. The CDR3 protein is CASSYSERGYTF. For the CDR3, the DNA is TGTGCCAGCAGTTACTCAGAGAGGGGCTACACCTTC.

This sequence joins TRBV5-1 and TRBJ2-5; perhaps TRBD2 as D (6 bases). The CDR3 covers 15 residues. The V and J ends lost 6 bases and 5 bases respectively, with 20 bases between them. CDR1 SGHRS and CDR2 YFSETQ come from the germline V gene. The DNA of the CDR3 is TGCGCCAGCACCGGGGACGGGAGCGTAGAGGAGACCCAGTACTTC. It translates to CASTGDGSVEETQYF.

The genes are TRBV2 and TRBJ2-4; perhaps TRBD1 as D (6 bases). Germline V lookup: CDR1 SNHLY, CDR2 FYNNEI. Trimming took 4 bases from V and 2 from J, leaving 6 bases between them. The CDR3 runs 13 residues. CDR3 nucleotides: TGTGCCAGCAGTGGGGACACCAAAAACATTCAGTACTTC. Its protein is CASSGDTKNIQYF.

The chain has TRBV19 and TRBJ1-2; 8 bases are a match to TRBD1. V gave up 1 base and J gave up 5 bases; unmatched junction bases: 0. CDR1 LNHDA and CDR2 SQIVND come from the germline V gene (reference sequence). This CDR3 region has 13 residues. CDR3 in amino acids: CASSIGTGYGYTF. The CDR3, as DNA: TGTGCCAGTAGTATAGGGACAGGGTATGGCTACACCTTC. Using reference TRBV19 and TRBJ1-2 for the parts outside the CDR3, the full variable domain is DGGITQSPKYLFRKEGQNVTLSCEQNLNHDAMYWYRQDPGQGLRLIYYSQIVNDFQKGDIAEGYSVSREKKESFPLTVTSAQKNPTAFYLCASSIGTGYGYTFGSGTRLTVV.

The CDR3 region has the DNA TGTGCCAGCAGCCGCAGGGCTAGCGGGAATGTTGAGCAGTTCTTC. Residues: CASSRRASGNVEQFF. V and J are TRBV13 and TRBJ2-1, with 9 positions matching TRBD2. CDR1 PRHDT and CDR2 FYEKMQ come from the germline V gene (reference sequence). Losses at the gene ends were 5 bases for V and 9 bases for J; bases not matched to a gene: 11. The CDR3 sequence is 15 residues long.

This clone was recorded a few times. V gene TRBV5-4 combines with J gene TRBJ2-2, with 10 nucleotides matching TRBD2. The CDR3 sequence is 17 residues long. V trimming: 4 bases; J trimming: 4 bases; junction bases outside the gene matches: 10. CDR1 is SGHNT and CDR2 is YYREEE in the germline V gene (reference sequence). CDR3 in amino acids: CASSPWTSGGGTGELFF. The CDR3 DNA reads TGTGCCAGCAGCCCCTGGACTAGCGGAGGGGGCACCGGGGAGCTGTTTTTT. Filled out from reference TRBV5-4 and TRBJ2-2, the complete variable domain reads ETGVTQSPTHLIKTRGQQVTLRCSSQSGHNTVSWYQQALGQGPQFIFQYYREEENGRGNFPPRFSGLQFPNYSSELNVNALELDDSALYLCASSPWTSGGGTGELFFGEGSRLTVL.

CDR3 sequence (DNA): TGTGCCGGAGTCGGGGGTGTTTGGAGCACAGATACGCAGTATTTT. It specifies CAGVGGVWSTDTQYF. The V gene is TRBV24-1, the J gene TRBJ2-3; a possible D gene is TRBD2 (6 bases). CDR3 size: 15 residues. Germline CDR1 KGHDR, CDR2 SFDVKD. Trimming cost V 12 bases and J 0 bases, with 18 bases left between them.

The genes are TRBV27 and TRBJ2-1; D remains ambiguous. Germline V CDR1 and CDR2: MNHEY, SMNVEV (reference sequence). This CDR3 region has 15 residues. With 0 bases removed from V and 4 bases from J, the gap between germline ends came to 10 bases. CDR3 DNA: TGTGCCAGCAGTTTATCACAGCCCCAGTACAATGAGCAGTTCTTC. It is translated as CASSLSQPQYNEQFF.

V and J are TRBV11-2 and TRBJ1-1; perhaps TRBD1 as D (6 bases). Germline CDR1 and CDR2: SGHAT and FQNNGV. V gave up 5 bases and J gave up 1 base, with 17 bases separating them. The CDR3 length is 16 residues. CDR3 loop: CASSARLTGKNTEAFF. CDR3 bases: TGTGCCAGCAGCGCCCGTCTGACAGGAAAGAACACTGAAGCTTTCTTT.

V is TRBV6-5 and J is TRBJ1-2; 7 bases match TRBD1. The CDR3 consists of 12 residues. Trimming at V came to 8 bases and at J to 6 bases, leaving 6 bases not matched to a gene. The germline CDR1 and CDR2 sequences are MNHEY and SVGAGI. The chain's CDR3 is CASRDSAHGYTF. Here the CDR3 DNA reads TGTGCCAGCCGGGACAGTGCCCATGGCTACACCTTC.

This chain links TRBV7-3 with TRBJ2-2; D perhaps matches TRBD2 (7 bases). This CDR3 is 16 amino acids long. Per the germline V gene, CDR1 is SGHTA and CDR2 is FQGTGA. Between the trimmed V and J ends, which lost 2 bases and 0 bases, there was a span of 10 bases. As DNA, the CDR3 is TGTGCCAGCAGCTTATCCGGGGGGCCGAACACCGGGGAGCTGTTTTTT. Protein sequence: CASSLSGGPNTGELFF.

Here the CDR3 reads CASSYGTGQGWLNTEAFF. Written as DNA, the CDR3 is TGTGCCAGCAGTTACGGGACAGGACAGGGGTGGCTGAACACTGAAGCTTTCTTT. The chain combines TRBV6-2 or TRBV6-3 with TRBJ1-1; 9 bases match TRBD1. CDR1 MNHEY and CDR2 SVGEGT come from the germline V gene. The CDR3 contains 18 residues. V lost 2 bases to trimming and J lost 0 bases; unmatched junction nucleotides: 10.